This is a list of T cell receptor beta chains from one sample in a study of cytomegalovirus exposure and HLA in healthy donors. TCRdb keeps only in-frame clones here, not all; method: immunoSEQ multiplex PCR. The data show approximately 130,000 clones, over 65% seen once. Material: PBMCs. These receptors were collected from a female donor in good health and CMV-seropositive. Each CDR3 is given with its conserved first and last residue. D genes are given only for firm matches. Some rows have no size entry. The others give once, few or many, or a class for an expanded clone.

>TRBV9|TRBD2|TRBJ2-7|.
CASSPRAGNYEQYF
TGTGCCAGCAGCCCACGAGCGGGGAATTACGAGCAGTACTTC
>TRBV6-5|.|TRBJ1-1|.
CASSYSGQMNTEAFF
TGTGCCAGCAGTTACTCCGGACAAATGAACACTGAAGCTTTCTTT
>TRBV5-4|TRBD2|TRBJ2-3|.
CASSFGRGGTDTQYF
TGTGCCAGCAGCTTTGGGCGGGGGGGCACAGATACGCAGTATTTT
>TRBV5-1|TRBD2|TRBJ2-1|few
CASSGLAGSDEQFF
TGCGCCAGCAGTGGACTAGCGGGATCCGATGAGCAGTTCTTC
>TRBV6-5|TRBD1|TRBJ2-4|.
CASARQGARGNIQYF
TGTGCCAGCGCACGACAGGGGGCAAGGGGAAACATTCAGTACTTC
>TRBV4-1|TRBD2|TRBJ2-1|.
CASSREGTSGMHEQFF
TGCGCCAGCAGCCGAGAAGGGACTAGCGGGATGCATGAGCAGTTCTTC
>TRBV5-4|TRBD2|TRBJ2-5|.
CASSGKTSGGSETQYF
TGTGCCAGCAGCGGAAAGACTAGCGGGGGGTCGGAGACCCAGTACTTC
>TRBV5-1|.|TRBJ1-4|few
CASSLLGQFNEKLFF
TGCGCCAGCAGCTTGCTTGGGCAGTTCAATGAAAAACTGTTTTTT
>TRBV7-2|.|TRBJ1-1|.
CASRPTAGTEAFF
TGTGCCAGCAGACCGACAGCGGGGACTGAAGCTTTCTTT
>TRBV5-8|.|TRBJ2-1|few
CASSLDLGSQEQFF
TGTGCCAGCAGCTTGGATTTGGGGAGTCAAGAGCAGTTCTTC
>TRBV19|.|TRBJ1-2|.
CATQGPGWVYTF
TGTGCCACCCAGGGGCCCGGTTGGGTCTACACCTTC
>TRBV6-4|TRBD2|TRBJ2-7|medium-sized
CASSEISGSHEQYF
TGTGCCAGCAGTGAGATTAGCGGGAGCCACGAGCAGTACTTC
>TRBV5-1|.|TRBJ1-6|.
CASSLAAGMGNSPLHF
TGCGCCAGCAGCTTGGCCGCGGGCATGGGTAATTCACCCCTCCACTTT
>TRBV7-2|.|TRBJ2-3|.
CASSLGVLVTDTQYF
TGTGCCAGCAGCTTAGGAGTGCTTGTCACAGATACGCAGTATTTT
>TRBV4-2|.|TRBJ2-1|.
CASSQVEAGVYNEQFF
TGTGCCAGCAGCCAAGTTGAAGCGGGCGTTTACAATGAGCAGTTCTTC
>TRBV7-3|TRBD2|TRBJ2-1|.
CASSLAGGDEQFF
TGTGCCAGCAGCTTGGCGGGGGGAGATGAGCAGTTCTTC
>TRBV5-6|.|TRBJ2-1|.
CASSLGQVSISYNEQFF
TGTGCCAGCAGCCTGGGGCAGGTCAGCATTTCCTACAATGAGCAGTTCTTC
>TRBV2|.|TRBJ1-4|.
CASLEEFSNEKLFF
TGTGCCAGCCTCGAGGAGTTCTCTAATGAAAAACTGTTTTTT
>TRBV4-1|.|TRBJ2-3|few
CASSQGGQGRTDTQYF
TGCGCCAGCAGCCAAGGAGGCCAGGGCCGCACAGATACGCAGTATTTT
>TRBV13|TRBD1|TRBJ2-5|.
CASSRDSQETQYF
TGTGCCAGCAGCCGGGACAGCCAAGAGACCCAGTACTTC
>TRBV11-2|TRBD2|TRBJ2-2|few
CASSQLTSGGTGELFF
TGTGCCAGCAGCCAACTTACTAGCGGGGGCACCGGGGAGCTGTTTTTT
>TRBV18|.|TRBJ2-2|.
CASSLQGAGELFF
TGTGCCAGCTCACTACAGGGAGCCGGGGAGCTGTTTTTT
>TRBV5-4|TRBD1|TRBJ2-1|.
CASSEGQGANNEQFF
TGTGCCAGCAGCGAGGGACAGGGGGCGAACAATGAGCAGTTCTTC
>TRBV10-1|TRBD1|TRBJ2-7|.
CASSESVGQGIPYEQYF
TGCGCCAGCAGTGAGTCGGTGGGACAGGGGATCCCCTACGAGCAGTACTTC
>TRBV19|TRBD1|TRBJ1-5|.
CASSDLTGGGVISNQPQHF
TGTGCCAGTAGTGACCTGACAGGGGGCGGAGTAATTAGCAATCAGCCCCAGCATTTT
>TRBV5-4|.|TRBJ2-7|once
CASSLGGGRVYEQYF
TGTGCCAGCAGCTTGGGGGGAGGTAGGGTGTACGAGCAGTACTTC
>TRBV5-1|.|TRBJ2-1|.
CASSPQVSSYNEQFF
TGCGCCAGCAGCCCACAGGTCTCCTCCTACAATGAGCAGTTCTTC
>TRBV5-4|TRBD2|TRBJ2-3|few
CASSFPRGLDTDTQYF
TGTGCCAGCAGCTTTCCCCGAGGACTAGACACAGATACGCAGTATTTT
>TRBV10-3|TRBD2|TRBJ2-7|.
CAITETSGSGSYEQYF
TGTGCCATCACCGAGACTAGCGGGAGCGGTTCCTACGAGCAGTACTTC
>TRBV11-2|TRBD1|TRBJ2-3|.
CASSLDGTGGTTDTQYF
TGTGCCAGCAGCTTAGATGGGACAGGGGGGACCACAGATACGCAGTATTTT
>TRBV2|.|TRBJ2-2|.
CASTRTGRTNTGELFF
TGTGCCAGCACCCGGACTGGACGGACGAACACCGGGGAGCTGTTTTTT
>TRBV27|TRBD1|TRBJ1-5|.
CASSLQGAMGQPQHF
TGTGCCAGCAGTTTGCAGGGGGCAATGGGTCAGCCCCAGCATTTT
>TRBV25-1|.|TRBJ2-2|.
CASSDSGGELFF
TGTGCCAGCAGTGACAGTGGCGGGGAGCTGTTTTTT
>TRBV6-5|.|TRBJ1-3|.
CASIGGTSGNTIYF
TGTGCCAGCATTGGCGGGACCTCTGGAAACACCATATATTTT
>TRBV29-1|.|TRBJ1-1|once
CSVGADRSSEAFF
TGCAGCGTTGGAGCCGATCGGTCTTCTGAAGCTTTCTTT
>TRBV2|TRBD2|TRBJ2-2|.
CASRIRTSDTGELFF
TGTGCCAGCAGAATAAGGACTAGCGACACCGGGGAGCTGTTTTTT
>TRBV27|.|TRBJ2-1|.
CASKQLSSEQFF
TGTGCCAGCAAGCAATTGAGTAGCGAGCAGTTCTTC
>TRBV4-2|TRBD1|TRBJ1-3|.
CASSQGTGGAAGNTIYF
TGTGCCAGCAGCCAAGGGACAGGGGGCGCGGCTGGAAACACCATATATTTT
>TRBV27|TRBD2|TRBJ2-7|.
CASSQAGGPYEQYF
TGTGCCAGCAGCCAAGCGGGAGGTCCCTACGAGCAGTACTTC
>TRBV29-1|.|TRBJ2-7|.
CSGGTEQTEQYF
TGCAGCGGCGGGACAGAGCAAACGGAGCAGTACTTC